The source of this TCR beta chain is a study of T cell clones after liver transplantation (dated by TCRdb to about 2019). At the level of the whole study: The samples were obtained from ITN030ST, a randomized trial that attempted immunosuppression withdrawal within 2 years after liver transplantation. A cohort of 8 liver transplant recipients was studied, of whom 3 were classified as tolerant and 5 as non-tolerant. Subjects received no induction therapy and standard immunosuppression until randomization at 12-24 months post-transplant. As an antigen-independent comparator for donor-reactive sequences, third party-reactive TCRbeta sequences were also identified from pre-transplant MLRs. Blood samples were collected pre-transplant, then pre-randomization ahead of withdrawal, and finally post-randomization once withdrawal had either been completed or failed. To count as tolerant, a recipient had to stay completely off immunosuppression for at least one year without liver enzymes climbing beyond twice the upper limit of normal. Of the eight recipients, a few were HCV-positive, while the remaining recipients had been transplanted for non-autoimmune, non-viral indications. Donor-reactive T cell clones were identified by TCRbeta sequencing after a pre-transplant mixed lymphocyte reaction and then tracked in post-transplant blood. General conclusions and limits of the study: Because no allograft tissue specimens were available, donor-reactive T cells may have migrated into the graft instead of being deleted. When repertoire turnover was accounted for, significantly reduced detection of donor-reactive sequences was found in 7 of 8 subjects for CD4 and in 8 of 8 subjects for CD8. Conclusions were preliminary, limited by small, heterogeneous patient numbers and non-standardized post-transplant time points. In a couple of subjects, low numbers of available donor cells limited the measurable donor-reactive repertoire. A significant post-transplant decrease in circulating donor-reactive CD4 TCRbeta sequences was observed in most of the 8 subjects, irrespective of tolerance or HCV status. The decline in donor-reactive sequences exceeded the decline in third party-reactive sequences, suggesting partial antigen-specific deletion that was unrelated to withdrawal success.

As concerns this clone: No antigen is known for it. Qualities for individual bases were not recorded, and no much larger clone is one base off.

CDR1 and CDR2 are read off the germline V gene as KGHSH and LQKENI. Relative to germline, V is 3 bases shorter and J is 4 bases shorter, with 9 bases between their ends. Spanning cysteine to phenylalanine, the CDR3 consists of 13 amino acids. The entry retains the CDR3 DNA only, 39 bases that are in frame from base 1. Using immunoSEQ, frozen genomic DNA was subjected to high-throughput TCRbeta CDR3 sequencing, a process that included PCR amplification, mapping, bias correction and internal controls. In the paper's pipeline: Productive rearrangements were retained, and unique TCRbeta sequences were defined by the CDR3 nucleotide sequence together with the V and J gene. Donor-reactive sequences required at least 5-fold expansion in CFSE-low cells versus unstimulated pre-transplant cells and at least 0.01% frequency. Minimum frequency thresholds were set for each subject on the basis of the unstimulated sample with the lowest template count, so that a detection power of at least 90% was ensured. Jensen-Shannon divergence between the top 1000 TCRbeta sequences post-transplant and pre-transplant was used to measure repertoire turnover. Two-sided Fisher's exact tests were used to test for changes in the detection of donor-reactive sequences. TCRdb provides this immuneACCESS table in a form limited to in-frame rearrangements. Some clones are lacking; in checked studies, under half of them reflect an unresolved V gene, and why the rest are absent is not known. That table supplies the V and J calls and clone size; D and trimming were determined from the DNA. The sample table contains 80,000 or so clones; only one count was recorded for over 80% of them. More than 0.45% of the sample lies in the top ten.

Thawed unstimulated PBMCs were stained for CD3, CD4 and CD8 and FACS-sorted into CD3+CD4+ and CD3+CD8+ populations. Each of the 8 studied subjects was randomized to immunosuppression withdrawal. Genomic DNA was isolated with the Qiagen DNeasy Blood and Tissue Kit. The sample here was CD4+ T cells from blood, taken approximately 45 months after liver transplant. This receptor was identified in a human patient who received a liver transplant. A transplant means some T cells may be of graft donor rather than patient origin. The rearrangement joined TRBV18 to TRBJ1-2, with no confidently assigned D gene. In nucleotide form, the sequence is TGTGCCAGCTCACCCGGACCTAGCTATGGCTACACCTTC. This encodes CASSPGPSYGYTF. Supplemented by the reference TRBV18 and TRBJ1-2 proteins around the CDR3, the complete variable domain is NAGVMQNPRHLVRRRGQEARLRCSPMKGHSHVYWYRQLPEEGLKFMVYLQKENIIDESGMPKERFSAEFPKEGPSILRIQQVVRGDSAAYFCASSPGPSYGYTFGSGTRLTVV.